The sequence of this TCR beta chain was determined in a study of T cells after yellow fever vaccination. Trimming stripped 2 bases from V and 4 bases from J, with 9 bases between. The CDR3 covers 14 residues. Germline V gene data show CDR1 as SGHTA and CDR2 as FQGTGA. This clonotype was seen only a few times. TCRdb redid the calling of the 5' RACE reads with MiXCR, one entry per CDR3 protein. The table lists approximately 550,000 distinct CDR3 sequences, 13% of them singletons. This chain connects TRBV7-3 to TRBJ2-1; unclear D gene. The sequence derives from a man aged 25 to 40 who received the YFV17D yellow fever vaccine. The specimen comprised PBMCs, sampled on the day of the yellow fever booster vaccination. Written as DNA, the CDR3 is TGTGCCAGCAGCTTAGACGGCGTTTACAATGAGCAGTTCTTC. Its translation: CASSLDGVYNEQFF.